These 26 T cell receptor beta chains share one sample of origin, sequenced in a study of blood T cell repertoires in COVID-19 (dated by TCRdb to about 2020). The library relied on the immunoSEQ multiplex PCR assay. TCRdb mirrors the immuneACCESS table, restricted to in-frame sequences. Some clones are absent from its copies; in checked studies, under half trace to an unresolved V gene, and the reason for the others is unknown. Counted in this sample were roughly 99,000 clones; roughly nine tenths of them appeared once. About 5.3% of the sample comes from the top ten. The sequencing sample was made of peripheral blood. The receptor source for this set is a man aged 35-49 years with active or convalescent COVID-19.

This clone was recorded once. The genes are TRBV4-1 and TRBJ1-4; D ambiguous. Looked up from germline, CDR1 is MGHRA and CDR2 is YSYEKL. The CDR3 length is 18 residues. Trimming left V 2 bases short and J 0 bases short, with 16 bases between. CDR3 sequence: CASSQTPISPATNEKLFF. The DNA of the CDR3 is TGCGCCAGCAGCCAAACCCCCATATCCCCAGCAACTAATGAAAAACTGTTTTTT.

This chain's CDR3 is CAWRSRGVTDTQYF. DNA for the CDR3: TGTGCCTGGAGATCTCGGGGGGTCACAGATACGCAGTATTTT. The chain has TRBV30 and TRBJ2-3; TRBD2 matches 7 bases. The CDR3 length is 14 residues. The V segment lost 3 bases and the J segment 2 bases; nucleotides outside the gene matches: 5. CDR1 and CDR2 from the germline V gene are GTSNPN and SVGIG (reference sequence).

This chain connects TRBV7-3 to TRBJ2-1; 9 nucleotides line up with TRBD2. J gave up 10 bases and V 3 bases, and 1 base lay outside the gene matches. Germline V gives CDR1 SGHTA, CDR2 FQGTGA. This CDR3 comprises 12 residues. The chain's CDR3 is CASSFGTSEQFF. DNA for the CDR3: TGTGCCAGCAGCTTCGGGACTAGCGAGCAGTTCTTC.

The chain is built from TRBV2 and TRBJ1-4, with TRBD1 as a possible D gene (6 bases). From germline, CDR1 is SNHLY and CDR2 FYNNEI. The V and J ends lost 2 bases and 4 bases respectively, with 8 bases between them. This CDR3 has 14 amino acids. The CDR3 DNA reads TGTGCCAGCAGTGAATGGACAGTTAATGAAAAACTGTTTTTT. Translated: CASSEWTVNEKLFF.

On this clone: At one end, the junction sequence differs from germline, possibly due to a read error. The chain combines TRBV7-7 with TRBJ2-5; 14 bases agree with TRBD2. The CDR3 is made up of 16 amino acids. CDR1 is SSHAT, CDR2 FNYEAQ, per germline (reference sequence). The CDR3 region has the DNA TGTGCTAGCAGCCAGGGACTAGCGGGAGCGAGAGAGACCCAGTACTTC. Encoded protein: CASSQGLAGARETQYF.

The chain combines TRBV15 with TRBJ2-1; the match to TRBD2 covers 8 bases. The J segment lost 8 bases and the V segment lost 5 bases, leaving 17 bases of the junction unmatched. Germline V CDR1 and CDR2: LNHNV, YYDKDF (reference sequence). This CDR3 has 17 residues. The DNA for the CDR3 is TGTGCCACCAGCTCCCGGGGGAGAAGCGGGAGAGTGGATGAGCAGTTCTTC. Protein: CATSSRGRSGRVDEQFF.

The genes are TRBV4-1 and TRBJ1-4; 7 positions agree with TRBD1. Germline CDR1 and CDR2: MGHRA and YSYEKL. The length of the CDR3 is 18 residues. V dropped 0 bases and J dropped 5; count of bases not matched to a gene: 12. CDR3 loop: CASSQDSSGLQGNEKLFF. For the CDR3, the DNA is TGCGCCAGCAGCCAAGATAGTTCCGGGCTACAGGGGAATGAAAAACTGTTTTTT.

The rearrangement links TRBV10-2 to TRBJ1-4, with 8 bases fitting TRBD1. The CDR3 runs 15 residues. The V and J ends lost 3 bases and 4 bases, in that order; junction bases with no gene match: 4. In germline, CDR1 is WSHSY, CDR2 SAAADI. CDR3 sequence reads: CASSDQDRVNEKLFF. CDR3 in DNA: TGCGCCAGCAGTGATCAGGACAGGGTTAATGAAAAACTGTTTTTT.

This clone was seen just once. This chain uses TRBV24-1 with TRBJ1-5; 8 bases agree with TRBD1. After removal of 3 bases from V and 4 bases from J, the junction contained 4 bases not matched to a gene. Germline V CDR1 and CDR2: KGHDR, SFDVKD. The CDR3 length is 15 residues. The CDR3 loop reads CATSDPQGGNQPQHF. The CDR3 DNA follows: TGTGCCACCAGTGATCCACAGGGGGGAAATCAGCCCCAGCATTTT.

The V and J genes are TRBV3-1 (or the pseudogene TRBV3-2) and TRBJ1-5; D gene unclear. Germline values: CDR1 LGHDT, CDR2 YNNKEL (reference sequence). The CDR3 covers 13 residues. V was trimmed by 4 bases and J by 3 bases, leaving 7 bases between them. The CDR3 loop reads CASSRQVNQPQHF. The DNA of the CDR3 is TGTGCCAGCAGCCGGCAGGTCAATCAGCCCCAGCATTTT.

This chain links TRBV4-3 with TRBJ1-1; no definite D call. The CDR3 is 13 amino acids. CDR1 is LGHNA and CDR2 is YSLEER in the germline V gene. Between the trimmed V and J ends, which lost 3 bases and 1 base, there was a span of 6 bases. The CDR3 nucleotides read TGCGCCAGCAGCCAGACTTGGAACACTGAAGCTTTCTTT. Translation gives CASSQTWNTEAFF.

The DNA for the CDR3 is TGTGCCAGCAGTGATGGGGGCCGACAGAACACTGAAGCTTTCTTT. Protein: CASSDGGRQNTEAFF. J is TRBJ1-1 and V is TRBV2, with D maybe TRBD1 (6 bases). The CDR3 loop spans 15 amino acids. The germline V gene encodes CDR1 SNHLY and CDR2 FYNNEI. V was shortened by 3 bases and J by 1 base, with 12 bases between the two germline ends.

This chain links TRBV9 with TRBJ1-6; 7 bases line up with TRBD1. The CDR3 totals 13 residues. Germline V gene data show CDR1 as SGDLS and CDR2 as YYNGEE. The J segment lost 10 bases and the V segment lost 1 base, leaving 2 bases of the junction unmatched. CDR3 in amino acids: CASSVTGDSPLHF. The DNA of the CDR3 is TGTGCCAGCAGCGTAACAGGGGACTCACCCCTCCACTTT.

The rearrangement uses TRBV5-6 and TRBJ2-3, with D tentatively TRBD1 (6 bases). Germline lookup yields CDR1 SGHDT and CDR2 YYEEEE. V lost 7 bases and J 3 bases, leaving 15 bases between the germline ends. This CDR3 spans 14 amino acids. The CDR3 region has the DNA TGTGCCAGCCACAGGGAAGCGGCGACAGATACGCAGTATTTT. It is translated as CASHREAATDTQYF. The variable domain in full, completed from reference TRBV5-6 and TRBJ2-3, reads DAGVTQSPTHLIKTRGQQVTLRCSPKSGHDTVSWYQQALGQGPQFIFQYYEEEERQRGNFPDRFSGHQFPNYSSELNVNALLLGDSALYLCASHREAATDTQYFGPGTRLTVL.

The genes are TRBV7-3 and TRBJ2-1, with a tentative D call TRBD2 (6 bases). CDR1 and CDR2 (germline): SGHTA, FQGTGA. The CDR3 has 15 residues. Trimming took 2 bases from V and 7 from J, leaving 15 bases between them. The CDR3 DNA reads as TGTGCCAGCAGCTTAGGGTCGGTAGCGGCAAATGAGCAGTTCTTC. It encodes CASSLGSVAANEQFF.

The sample holds one count of this clone. Here the CDR3 DNA reads TGTGCCAGCAGCGTGTCACAGGGAAGGGGCGGAGATACGCAGTATTTT. Translation: CASSVSQGRGGDTQYF. This chain uses TRBV9 with TRBJ2-3, with D possibly TRBD1 on 6 matching bases. The V gene's germline CDR1 is SGDLS and CDR2 YYNGEE. This CDR3 spans 16 amino acids. V was cut by 2 bases and J by 5 bases, with 18 bases left in between.

This clone was seen just once. The rearrangement links TRBV20-1 to TRBJ2-1; 14 bases are shared with TRBD2. There are 15 residues in the CDR3. Germline values: CDR1 DFQATT, CDR2 SNEGSKA (reference sequence). J was trimmed by 10 bases and V by 3 bases; bases with no gene match: 8. CDR3 nucleotide sequence: TGCAGTGCTAGTCCCGGGACTAGCGGGAGAAGGGAGCAGTTCTTC. Translation: CSASPGTSGRREQFF.

This chain links TRBV6-8 with TRBJ2-1; no definite D call. This CDR3 comprises 15 residues. Per germline, CDR1 MNHGY and CDR2 SAAAGT. The ends were cut back, 5 bases at V and 2 bases at J, with 13 bases in the middle. DNA of the CDR3: TGTGCCAGCAGTCTCTTTAATGGGCCCTACAATGAGCAGTTCTTC. Amino acid sequence: CASSLFNGPYNEQFF.

This chain joins TRBV11-1 and TRBJ1-5; D is possibly TRBD1 (6 bases). V lost 5 bases and J lost 8, with 13 bases in between. The germline V gene encodes CDR1 SGHAT and CDR2 FQDESV (reference sequence). The CDR3 is 13 residues long. The CDR3 DNA sequence: TGTGCCAGCAGCCGCGGGGGCCTAGAGCCCCAGCATTTT. This translates into CASSRGGLEPQHF.

The chain is built from TRBV28 and TRBJ2-5; D unclear. The germline V gene has CDR1 MDHEN and CDR2 SYDVKM. The CDR3 spans 16 residues. Between the trimmed V and J ends, which lost 6 bases and 0 bases, there was a span of 17 bases. The CDR3: CASSPIAEPYQETQYF. CDR3 DNA sequence: TGTGCCAGCAGCCCCATAGCAGAACCGTACCAAGAGACCCAGTACTTC.

The chain uses TRBV12-3 or TRBV12-4 and TRBJ2-5; tentative D call: TRBD2 (6 bases). V was pared by 6 bases and J by 3 bases, with 11 bases between. The CDR3 covers 13 residues. The CDR3 here is CASREGLKETQYF. CDR3 bases: TGTGCCAGCAGGGAGGGGCTGAAAGAGACCCAGTACTTC.

This clone was found once. This chain connects TRBV5-1 to TRBJ2-2; D gene unclear. Germline assignment: CDR1 SGHRS and CDR2 YFSETQ. V shed 4 bases and J shed 4 bases, with 8 bases lying between them. CDR3 length: 13 amino acids. The CDR3 is CASSPQATGELFF. As DNA, the CDR3 is TGCGCCAGCAGCCCTCAAGCCACCGGGGAGCTGTTTTTT.

This chain joins TRBV5-4 and TRBJ1-2, with 8 bases fitting TRBD1. Germline-derived CDR1 and CDR2 are SGHNT and YYREEE (reference sequence). This CDR3 spans 16 amino acids. Trimming removed 3 bases from V and 4 bases from J; junction bases left unmatched: 11. The DNA of the CDR3 is TGTGCCAGCAGCTCATACTCTGGACAGGGAGGCTATGGCTACACCTTC. Translating it yields CASSSYSGQGGYGYTF.

This chain uses TRBV5-1 with TRBJ1-5; D gene ambiguous. This CDR3 contains 14 residues. V was clipped by 0 bases and J by 1 base, with 5 bases between them. Germline lookup yields CDR1 SGHRS and CDR2 YFSETQ. DNA of the CDR3: TGCGCCAGCAGCTTGGGAGAGAGCAATCAGCCCCAGCATTTT. Translating gives CASSLGESNQPQHF. Full variable domain (remainder filled in from reference TRBV5-1 and TRBJ1-5): KAGVTQTPRYLIKTRGQQVTLSCSPISGHRSVSWYQQTPGQGLQFLFEYFSETQRNKGNFPGRFSGRQFSNSRSEMNVSTLELGDSALYLCASSLGESNQPQHFGDGTRLSIL.

This clone was seen only once. The V gene is TRBV10-3, the J gene TRBJ2-2, with 8 bases aligning to TRBD1. This CDR3 is 15 amino acids long. Losses at the gene ends were 6 bases for V and 4 bases for J; bases not matched to a gene: 7. CDR1 and CDR2 from the germline V gene are ENHRY and SYGVKD. The CDR3 bases are TGTGCCATCAGACAAACAGGGGGAGGCACCGGGGAGCTGTTTTTT. This encodes CAIRQTGGGTGELFF.

The chain recombines TRBV6-5 with TRBJ2-2, with D possibly TRBD2 on 5 matching bases. Looked up from germline, CDR1 is MNHEY and CDR2 is SVGAGI. The CDR3 totals 14 residues. V dropped 7 bases and J dropped 1 base, with 10 bases sitting between them. The CDR3 spells CASTRERNTGELFF. In DNA form, the CDR3 reads TGTGCCAGCACTAGGGAGAGGAACACCGGGGAGCTGTTTTTT.